This T cell receptor beta chain was retrieved from a study of T cell responses to AZD1222 COVID-19 vaccine. Across the whole study: The study pooled second doses at about 4 or about 12 weeks.

There are a few counts of this clone. Its antigen is not known. Assay used: immunoSEQ multiplex PCR; TCRdb lists only in-frame clones, some missing. Of about 130,000 clones detected, approximately 86% appear once; the ten largest clones hold 1.3% to 1.5%. This CDR3 is built from 15 residues. Trimming cost V 1 base and J 13 bases, with 22 bases left between them. CDR1 is LGHDT and CDR2 is YNNKEL in the germline V gene (reference sequence). Study observations and caveats: Spike regions recognized by vaccine-associated CD4 TCRs spanned the protein, led by 160-218 and 743-854. Only after the peak T cell response were repertoires sampled. Recipients of AZD1222 seropositive at baseline numbered only five or six.

The material was peripheral blood, obtained on day 0 of AZD1222 vaccination. The chain links TRBV3-1 (or the pseudogene TRBV3-2) to TRBJ1-1; D uncertain. The sequence was collected from an adult in good health. CDR3: CASSQGSSGARMGFF. As DNA, the CDR3 is TGTGCCAGCAGCCAAGGCTCATCCGGAGCTCGGATGGGTTTCTTT.